Listed below are T cell receptor beta chains from one sample, sequenced in a study of T cells in localized non-small cell lung cancer. The protocol was immunoSEQ multiplex PCR, while the TCRdb copy is restricted to in-frame clones and leaves out a portion. The sample holds approximately 32,000 clones, roughly 87% seen once. Sequencing used peripheral blood, obtained before any cancer treatment. The receptors shown here come from a male donor at least 60 years old with stage III squamous cell lung carcinoma. Both conserved end residues are part of each CDR3. D genes are given only for firm matches. Not every row has a clone size; where given, it reads once, few, many or a size class.

J: TRBJ2-2
D: TRBD1
V: TRBV10-1
size: NA
CDR3: CASSGQGAVGELFF
DNA: TGCGCCAGCAGTGGACAGGGGGCAGTCGGGGAGCTGTTTTTT

J: TRBJ1-1
D: NA
V: TRBV18
size: NA
CDR3: CASSPLNMNTEAFF
DNA: TGTGCCAGCTCACCATTGAACATGAACACTGAAGCTTTCTTT

J: TRBJ2-3
D: NA
V: TRBV2
size: NA
CDR3: CASRQGTVRGTDTQYF
DNA: TGTGCCAGCAGGCAAGGAACAGTGCGTGGCACAGATACGCAGTATTTT

J: TRBJ1-1
D: TRBD1
V: TRBV7-6
size: NA
CDR3: CASSLASFGQANGATEAFF
DNA: TGTGCCAGCAGCTTAGCTTCCTTTGGACAGGCGAATGGGGCCACTGAAGCTTTCTTT

J: TRBJ1-2
D: TRBD1
V: TRBV7-9
size: NA
CDR3: CASSKGQGVYGYTF
DNA: TGTGCCAGCAGCAAAGGACAGGGCGTCTATGGCTACACCTTC

J: TRBJ2-5
D: TRBD2
V: TRBV19
size: NA
CDR3: CASSLGTSGGETQYF
DNA: TGTGCCAGTAGTCTCGGGACTAGCGGAGGAGAGACCCAGTACTTC

J: TRBJ1-1
D: TRBD1
V: TRBV29-1
size: NA
CDR3: CSVVPGGEAFF
DNA: TGCAGCGTTGTCCCAGGGGGTGAAGCTTTCTTT

J: TRBJ1-1
D: NA
V: TRBV10-3
size: NA
CDR3: CAISLEGGMNTEAFF
DNA: TGTGCCATCAGTCTGGAGGGGGGGATGAACACTGAAGCTTTCTTT

J: TRBJ2-2
D: NA
V: TRBV5-1
size: once
CDR3: CASSLFWGADNTGELFF
DNA: TGCGCCAGCAGCTTGTTCTGGGGGGCAGATAACACCGGGGAGCTGTTTTTT

J: TRBJ2-3
D: TRBD2
V: TRBV6-5
size: NA
CDR3: CASRSGTSVTQYF
DNA: TGTGCCAGCAGATCCGGGACTAGCGTTACGCAGTATTTT

J: TRBJ2-7
D: NA
V: TRBV7-2
size: NA
CDR3: CASSTHREVSYEQYF
DNA: TGTGCCAGCAGCACCCACAGGGAGGTATCCTACGAGCAGTACTTC

J: TRBJ1-5
D: TRBD1
V: TRBV28
size: NA
CDR3: CASRSNRGRWSNQPQHF
DNA: TGTGCCAGCAGGAGTAACAGGGGGCGGTGGAGCAATCAGCCCCAGCATTTT

J: TRBJ1-4
D: NA
V: TRBV2
size: NA
CDR3: CASKTGTSEKLFF
DNA: TGTGCCAGCAAAACAGGGACGTCTGAAAAACTGTTTTTT

J: TRBJ2-3
D: NA
V: TRBV18
size: NA
CDR3: CASSPGDTQYF
DNA: TGTGCCAGCTCACCGGGGGATACGCAGTATTTT

J: TRBJ2-2
D: NA
V: TRBV11-2
size: NA
CDR3: CASSLAWGTGELFF
DNA: TGTGCCAGCAGCTTAGCTTGGGGCACCGGGGAGCTGTTTTTT

J: TRBJ1-5
D: NA
V: TRBV30
size: NA
CDR3: CAWSPGRSNQPQHF
DNA: TGTGCCTGGAGCCCGGGGCGTAGCAATCAGCCCCAGCATTTT

J: TRBJ1-2
D: NA
V: TRBV4-2
size: NA
CDR3: CASSQGPQDYGYTF
DNA: TGTGCCAGCAGCCAAGGTCCGCAGGACTATGGCTACACCTTC

J: TRBJ1-1
D: NA
V: TRBV5-1
size: NA
CDR3: CASSLGGMGYGAFF
DNA: TGCGCCAGCAGCTTGGGGGGAATGGGCTACGGAGCTTTCTTT

J: TRBJ2-3
D: NA
V: TRBV5-1
size: NA
CDR3: CASSLGQAGNTQYF
DNA: TGCGCCAGCAGCTTGGGGCAAGCCGGGAATACGCAGTATTTT

J: TRBJ1-4
D: TRBD1
V: TRBV2
size: NA
CDR3: CASRDREEEKLFF
DNA: TGTGCCAGCAGAGACAGGGAGGAGGAAAAACTGTTTTTT

J: TRBJ1-2
D: NA
V: TRBV2
size: few
CDR3: CASPPRGAGYGYTF
DNA: TGTGCCAGCCCGCCTAGGGGGGCCGGGTATGGCTACACCTTC

J: TRBJ1-5
D: NA
V: TRBV10-2
size: NA
CDR3: CASSESGSNQPQHF
DNA: TGCGCCAGCAGTGAGTCTGGAAGCAATCAGCCCCAGCATTTT

J: TRBJ1-1
D: NA
V: TRBV5-4
size: NA
CDR3: CASSPQGIDTEAFF
DNA: TGTGCCAGCAGCCCACAGGGAATAGACACTGAAGCTTTCTTT

J: TRBJ1-6
D: NA
V: TRBV5-1
size: NA
CDR3: CASKEGTGNSPLHF
DNA: TGCGCCAGTAAAGAGGGGACGGGGAATTCACCCCTCCACTTT

J: TRBJ1-2
D: NA
V: TRBV2
size: few
CDR3: CASSSDLTADYGYTF
DNA: TGTGCCAGCAGCTCGGATTTGACAGCTGACTATGGCTACACCTTC

J: TRBJ1-4
D: NA
V: TRBV5-4
size: few
CDR3: CASSLVGNEKLFF
DNA: TGTGCCAGCAGCTTGGTGGGTAATGAAAAACTGTTTTTT

J: TRBJ2-1
D: NA
V: TRBV12-5
size: NA
CDR3: CASGLRTAGNEQFF
DNA: TGTGCTAGTGGTTTGCGTACGGCCGGCAATGAGCAGTTCTTC

J: TRBJ1-2
D: TRBD1
V: TRBV6-1
size: NA
CDR3: CASSPGQGNYGYTF
DNA: TGTGCCAGCAGTCCGGGACAGGGCAACTATGGCTACACCTTC

J: TRBJ1-2
D: NA
V: TRBV18
size: NA
CDR3: CASSPSGDYGYTF
DNA: TGTGCCAGCTCACCATCGGGGGACTATGGCTACACCTTC

J: TRBJ1-2
D: TRBD1
V: TRBV11-2
size: NA
CDR3: CASSLGGGQGDGYTF
DNA: TGTGCCAGCAGCCTCGGTGGCGGACAGGGTGATGGCTACACCTTC

J: TRBJ2-1
D: NA
V: TRBV9
size: NA
CDR3: CASSVTDYNEQFF
DNA: TGTGCCAGCAGCGTAACAGACTACAATGAGCAGTTCTTC

J: TRBJ1-1
D: NA
V: TRBV10-2
size: NA
CDR3: CASKREGNTEAFF
DNA: TGCGCCAGCAAGAGGGAGGGGAACACTGAAGCTTTCTTT

J: TRBJ2-1
D: NA
V: TRBV7-3
size: NA
CDR3: CASSSHLLDRDFSYNEQFF
DNA: TGTGCCAGCAGCTCACACTTATTGGACCGGGACTTCTCCTACAATGAGCAGTTCTTC

J: TRBJ1-5
D: TRBD1
V: TRBV6-1
size: NA
CDR3: CASSEGAGGINQPQHF
DNA: TGTGCCAGCAGTGAAGGGGCAGGGGGAATCAATCAGCCCCAGCATTTT

J: TRBJ1-6
D: TRBD1
V: TRBV7-9
size: NA
CDR3: CASSTWDRASSPLHF
DNA: TGTGCCAGCAGCACTTGGGACAGGGCATCATCACCCCTCCACTTT

J: TRBJ2-7
D: NA
V: TRBV2
size: NA
CDR3: CASSDGRVFYEQYF
DNA: TGTGCCAGCAGTGACGGACGGGTTTTCTACGAGCAGTACTTC

J: TRBJ2-2
D: NA
V: TRBV4-2
size: NA
CDR3: CASSRPTGELFF
DNA: TGTGCCAGCAGCCGACCCACCGGGGAGCTGTTTTTT

J: TRBJ1-1
D: TRBD1
V: TRBV5-6
size: few
CDR3: CASSRDRYTEAFF
DNA: TGTGCCAGCAGCAGGGACAGATACACTGAAGCTTTCTTT

J: TRBJ2-2
D: TRBD1
V: TRBV5-4
size: NA
CDR3: CASSPRDRGPGELFF
DNA: TGTGCCAGCAGCCCCCGGGACAGGGGGCCGGGGGAGCTGTTTTTT

J: TRBJ1-6
D: NA
V: TRBV7-2
size: NA
CDR3: CASSALSGQNSPLHF
DNA: TGTGCCAGCAGCGCTCTTTCGGGGCAAAATTCACCCCTCCACTTT

J: TRBJ2-7
D: NA
V: TRBV5-4
size: once
CDR3: CASSPDSSSYEQYF
DNA: TGTGCCAGCAGTCCGGACTCCAGCTCCTACGAGCAGTACTTC

J: TRBJ1-1
D: NA
V: TRBV5-1
size: once
CDR3: CASSLAGKGTEDFF
DNA: TGCGCCAGCAGCTTGGCAGGGAAAGGCACTGAAGATTTCTTT

J: TRBJ2-1
D: TRBD2
V: TRBV11-2
size: NA
CDR3: CASSLLAGSGENEQFF
DNA: TGTGCCAGCAGCCTTCTAGCGGGATCTGGGGAGAATGAGCAGTTCTTC

J: TRBJ2-3
D: TRBD2
V: TRBV4-2
size: NA
CDR3: CASSQGARREGTDTQYF
DNA: TGTGCCAGCAGCCAAGGGGCAAGGCGGGAGGGCACAGATACGCAGTATTTT

J: TRBJ1-2
D: TRBD1
V: TRBV4-2
size: few
CDR3: CASSQDNRGPNYGYTF
DNA: TGTGCCAGCAGCCAAGATAACAGGGGCCCGAACTATGGCTACACCTTC

J: TRBJ2-7
D: TRBD1
V: TRBV10-1
size: few
CDR3: CASSSGTGGSYEQYF
DNA: TGCGCCAGCAGTTCCGGGACAGGGGGCTCCTACGAGCAGTACTTC

J: TRBJ2-5
D: NA
V: TRBV7-9
size: NA
CDR3: CASSLAAIETQYF
DNA: TGTGCCAGCAGCTTAGCGGCAATTGAGACCCAGTACTTC

J: TRBJ1-2
D: TRBD1
V: TRBV7-3
size: NA
CDR3: CASSLGQGRGYTF
DNA: TGTGCCAGCAGCCTAGGACAGGGCCGTGGCTACACCTTC

J: TRBJ1-1
D: NA
V: TRBV7-9
size: NA
CDR3: CASSFDANTEAFF
DNA: TGTGCCAGCAGCTTCGACGCGAACACTGAAGCTTTCTTT

J: TRBJ1-4
D: TRBD1
V: TRBV19
size: NA
CDR3: CASSNPGQHEKLFF
DNA: TGTGCCAGTAGTAACCCGGGACAGCATGAAAAACTGTTTTTT

J: TRBJ1-2
D: NA
V: TRBV6-5
size: few
CDR3: CASRPYFQGNYGYTF
DNA: TGTGCCAGCAGACCGTACTTCCAGGGTAACTATGGCTACACCTTC

J: TRBJ2-5
D: NA
V: TRBV14
size: NA
CDR3: CASSQGGGAGETQYF
DNA: TGTGCCAGCAGCCAAGGAGGGGGGGCAGGAGAGACCCAGTACTTC

J: TRBJ2-5
D: NA
V: TRBV10-2
size: NA
CDR3: CASSESRETQYF
DNA: TGCGCCAGCAGTGAGTCTAGAGAGACCCAGTACTTC

J: TRBJ2-7
D: TRBD1
V: TRBV6-1
size: NA
CDR3: CASTIGQAYEQYF
DNA: TGTGCCAGCACCATTGGACAGGCCTACGAGCAGTACTTC

J: TRBJ1-5
D: NA
V: TRBV19
size: NA
CDR3: CASSIGSEISNQPQHF
DNA: TGTGCCAGTAGTATTGGCTCGGAGATTAGCAATCAGCCCCAGCATTTT

J: TRBJ1-1
D: NA
V: TRBV11-2
size: once
CDR3: CASSPYTEAFF
DNA: TGTGCCAGCAGCCCCTACACTGAAGCTTTCTTT

J: TRBJ2-3
D: NA
V: TRBV5-4
size: NA
CDR3: CASSLGLAPEDTQYF
DNA: TGTGCCAGCAGCTTGGGGCTAGCGCCGGAGGATACGCAGTATTTT